This T cell receptor (beta chain) emerged from a study of OX40 agonist ivuxolimab in advanced cancers. For the wider study: Ivuxolimab was an agonistic, fully human IgG2 monoclonal antibody directed against OX40 (CD134), a costimulatory receptor. Intravenous ivuxolimab was administered to patients every 2 weeks at six dose levels: 0.01, 0.1, 0.3, 1.5, 3 and 10 mg/kg. Of the roughly 51 dose-escalation patients, hepatocellular carcinoma was present in around 20, melanoma in around 15, renal cell carcinoma in 9 and head and neck cancer in 9. A male proportion of approximately 83% and a mean age of 60 years, ranging from roughly 23 to 85, were recorded for the dose-escalation cohort. Prior anti-PD-1, anti-PD-L1 or anti-CTLA-4 therapy was permitted, and checkpoint inhibitors had been received by less than 45% of dose-escalation patients. Partial responses occurred in three dose-escalation patients, of whom one had hepatocellular carcinoma and two had cutaneous melanoma. The purpose of peripheral TCRbeta sequencing was to test whether ivuxolimab changed TCR sequence diversity and led to clonal T-cell expansion. The monotherapy dose-escalation portion (N of about 50 patients) of the phase I ivuxolimab trial is reported in the paper. General conclusions and limits of the study: After ivuxolimab, expanded clones were on average more numerous among CD8+ T cells than among CD4+ T cells. Which antigens the clonally expanded peripheral T cells were specific for was not determined. In partial responders in the 0.1-3.0 mg/kg groups, normalized peripheral clonal expansion was found to be among the lowest, especially among CD8+ T cells. Low levels of normalized T-cell clonal expansion were also shown by some nonresponding patients. At doses of 0.1 to 3.0 mg/kg, clonal expansion of both CD4+ and CD8+ T cells in blood was seen between baseline and week 6.

Note on this clone: It has no known antigen specificity. There are no base qualities to consult, and no much larger clone falls within one base.

For sequencing of the TCRbeta CDR3 region, genomic DNA was extracted from the sorted cells. The immunoSEQ Assay was used for sequencing of TCRbeta CDR3 regions. TCRdb's version of the immuneACCESS table is confined to in-frame rearrangements and falls short of the full clone set. An unresolved V gene accounts for under half of the shortfall where checked; the remainder is of unknown origin. The table for this sample lists some 110,000 clones; just under 95% of them were counted only once. Over 0.15% of the sample rests with the top ten. The germline V gene (reference sequence) gives CDR1 as SEHNR and CDR2 as FQNEAQ. The germline V and J ends show losses of 0 bases and 4 bases respectively, and no gene match explains 4 bases of the junction. From the cysteine up to the phenylalanine, the CDR3 has a length of 15 residues. Just the 45-base CDR3 DNA is kept, in frame starting at base 1. The trial excluded patients who had a history of autoimmune disease or were on systemic immunosuppression. Peripheral blood for TCR sequencing was drawn from every dose cohort at baseline, at cycle 4 day 1 and at cycle 7 day 1. Samples came from an open-label, multicenter, first-in-human phase I dose-escalation trial of ivuxolimab. Adults with locally advanced or metastatic melanoma, renal cell, hepatocellular, or head and neck squamous cell carcinoma were enrolled in the trial. Before TCR sequencing, CD4+ T cells and CD8+ T cells were sorted from peripheral blood as separate populations.

The sample was CD4+ or CD8+ T cells sorted from blood, taken in a trial of the OX40 agonist ivuxolimab. The receptor's source is an adult with an advanced solid tumor such as melanoma, head and neck, liver or kidney cancer. The rearranged chain carries TRBV7-9 and TRBJ2-3; 7 nucleotides in the junction match TRBD2. CDR3 reads: CASSLAGGLADTQYF. The nucleotide sequence reads TGTGCCAGCAGCTTAGCGGGAGGGCTAGCAGATACGCAGTATTTT.